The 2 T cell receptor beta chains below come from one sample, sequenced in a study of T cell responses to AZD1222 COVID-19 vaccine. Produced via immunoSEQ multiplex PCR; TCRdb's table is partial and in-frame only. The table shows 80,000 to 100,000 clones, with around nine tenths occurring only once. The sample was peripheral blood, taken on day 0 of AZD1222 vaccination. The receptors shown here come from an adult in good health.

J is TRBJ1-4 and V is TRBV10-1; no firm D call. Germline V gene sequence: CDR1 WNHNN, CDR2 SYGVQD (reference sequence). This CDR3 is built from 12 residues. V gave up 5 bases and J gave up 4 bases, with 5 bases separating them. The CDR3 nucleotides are TGCGCCAGCAGTCCCATTAATGAAAAACTGTTTTTT. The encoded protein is CASSPINEKLFF.

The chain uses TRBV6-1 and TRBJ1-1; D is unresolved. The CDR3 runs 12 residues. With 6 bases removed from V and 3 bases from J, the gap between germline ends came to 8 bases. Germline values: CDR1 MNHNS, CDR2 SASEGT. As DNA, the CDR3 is TGTGCCAGCAGGGACGGGGACACTGAAGCTTTCTTT. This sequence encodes CASRDGDTEAFF.